Listed here are 22 T cell receptor beta chains from one sample, sequenced in a study of T-cell memory formation after mild COVID-19. MiXCR, applied by TCRdb to the 5' RACE reads, yields one record per CDR3 protein. The data contain roughly 620,000 distinct CDR3 sequences, about a sixth of them singletons. The sample taken for sequencing was PBMCs or a T cell subset sorted from them (not recorded which). The receptors were sampled from an adult woman who had mild COVID-19 (a few samples of this study predate the infection). Cell type and time point are not known.

This clonotype was detected only a few times. The chain recombines TRBV12-5 with TRBJ2-5, with D possibly matching TRBD2 (5 bases). Germline assignment: CDR1 LGHNT and CDR2 FRNRAP. This CDR3 contains 15 residues. V dropped 0 bases and J dropped 5 bases, with 13 bases sitting between them. CDR3 nucleotides: TGTGCTAGTGGTTTGGTACGCGGAGGCAGGGAGACCCAGTACTTC. Protein product: CASGLVRGGRETQYF. The full variable domain, in which reference TRBV12-5 and TRBJ2-5 provide the parts outside the CDR3, is DARVTQTPRHKVTEMGQEVTMRCQPILGHNTVFWYRQTMMQGLELLAYFRNRAPLDDSGMPKDRFSAEMPDATLATLKIQPSEPRDSAVYFCASGLVRGGRETQYFGPGTRLLVL.

The chain carries TRBV10-3 and TRBJ2-3, with D perhaps TRBD2 (6 bases). Trimming cost V 10 bases and J 5 bases, with 19 bases left between them. There are 14 residues in the CDR3. CDR1 and CDR2 from the germline V gene are ENHRY and SYGVKD. In nucleotides, the CDR3 is TGTGCCACAAGCCGGGACTCCACGGGAGATACGCAGTATTTT. Amino acids: CATSRDSTGDTQYF.

V is TRBV11-2 and J is TRBJ1-1, with a tentative D call TRBD1 (5 bases). The CDR3 consists of 15 residues. Germline CDR1 reads SGHAT; CDR2 reads FQNNGV. The ends were cut back, 5 bases at V and 5 bases at J, with 18 bases in the middle. DNA for the CDR3: TGTGCCAGCAGCCAACCCGCTGGGGGAGGGACTGAAGCTTTCTTT. Amino acid sequence: CASSQPAGGGTEAFF.

This clonotype was recorded many times. The chain has TRBV6-6 and TRBJ1-1; D is uncertain. V lost 7 bases and J lost 3, with 18 bases in between. The germline CDR1 and CDR2 sequences are MNHNY and SVGAGI (reference sequence). CDR3 length: 15 amino acids. The CDR3 nucleotides read TGTGCCAGCACCTATTCATTATCCCGGGACACTGAAGCTTTCTTT. Translation gives CASTYSLSRDTEAFF.

This clonotype appeared a few times. The chain joins TRBV18 to TRBJ2-1, with D tentatively TRBD1 (5 bases). Germline assignment: CDR1 KGHSH and CDR2 LQKENI. Trimming shortened V by 2 bases and J by 8 bases, and 7 bases separated the two germline ends. This CDR3 has 12 amino acids. The CDR3 sequence: CASSPRGYEQFF. Written as DNA, the CDR3 is TGTGCCAGCTCACCAAGGGGTTATGAGCAGTTCTTC.

The rearrangement uses TRBV24-1 and TRBJ2-1; maybe TRBD2 (6 bases). Trimming cost V 9 bases and J 0 bases, with 8 bases left between them. The CDR3 is made up of 13 amino acids. Germline V gene lookup returns CDR1 KGHDR and CDR2 SFDVKD. The CDR3 here is CATGGNSYNEQFF. The CDR3 DNA reads TGTGCCACCGGCGGGAACTCCTACAATGAGCAGTTCTTC.

The rearrangement uses TRBV9 and TRBJ2-7, with unresolved D. The CDR3 length is 15 residues. V was shortened by 0 bases and J by 3 bases, with 13 bases between the two germline ends. CDR1 SGDLS and CDR2 YYNGEE come from the germline V gene. CDR3 residues: CASSVAPSDGYEQYF. The CDR3 DNA reads as TGTGCCAGCAGCGTAGCACCATCGGACGGCTACGAGCAGTACTTC.

This clonotype has more than one count but fewer than ten. The chain recombines TRBV5-1 with TRBJ2-7; 11 positions agree with TRBD1. The junction had 7 bases not matched to a gene; V was cut back by 4 bases and J by 4 bases. CDR1 and CDR2 from the germline V gene are SGHRS and YFSETQ. CDR3 length: 15 residues. The DNA of the CDR3 is TGCGCCAGCAGCGCGTGGACAGGGGGCGAATACGAGCAGTACTTC. This translates into CASSAWTGGEYEQYF.

The chain carries TRBV6-2 or TRBV6-3 and TRBJ2-7, with unresolved D. The length of the CDR3 is 16 residues. Germline CDR1 and CDR2: MNHEY and SVGEGT. Trimming pared 6 bases from V and 0 bases from J, leaving 18 bases between. The CDR3 DNA sequence: TGTGCCAGCAGCCCTCGTGGGGAACAGAGCTCCTACGAGCAGTACTTC. It specifies CASSPRGEQSSYEQYF.

There are a few counts of this clonotype. The chain combines TRBV3-1 with TRBJ2-5, with a weak D call TRBD2 (5 bases). The germline V gene has CDR1 LGHDT and CDR2 YNNKEL (reference sequence). The V end lost 3 bases, the J end lost 0 bases, and 8 bases lay between the germline ends. This CDR3 spans 14 amino acids. The CDR3: CASSHNGNQETQYF. CDR3 in DNA: TGTGCCAGCAGCCATAACGGGAACCAAGAGACCCAGTACTTC.

This clonotype was counted a few times. This chain uses TRBV12-3 or TRBV12-4 with TRBJ2-5; D may be TRBD2 (5 bases). V lost 5 bases, J lost 4 bases, and 11 bases lay in between. This CDR3 region has 13 residues. As DNA, the CDR3 is TGTGCCAGCAGTCACACTAGTGCAGAGACCCAGTACTTC. It is translated as CASSHTSAETQYF.

The chain recombines TRBV3-1 with TRBJ1-3; weak D call: TRBD1 (5 bases). Deletions cut 5 bases from V and 0 bases from J, with 17 bases between. This CDR3 has 17 amino acids. Germline CDR1 is LGHDT and CDR2 is YNNKEL (reference sequence). The CDR3 region has the DNA TGTGCCAGCAGCTCACGCCGGGACGCTGGCTCTGGAAACACCATATATTTT. Translation gives CASSSRRDAGSGNTIYF.

This rearrangement joins TRBV7-2 to TRBJ1-2; D gene ambiguous. The CDR3 extends over 15 amino acids. CDR1 and CDR2 (germline): SGHTA, FQGNSA. V lost 4 bases, J lost 8 bases, and 20 bases lay in between. CDR3 residues: CASSSPFGVERGYTF. The CDR3 coding sequence is TGTGCCAGCAGCTCCCCGTTTGGGGTGGAGAGGGGCTACACCTTC.

Only a few counts were recorded for this clonotype. The chain carries TRBV5-6 and TRBJ2-7, with D unresolved. The germline gives CDR1 SGHDT, CDR2 YYEEEE. The CDR3 length is 16 residues. V was clipped by 3 bases and J by 0 bases, with 16 bases between them. The CDR3 region has the DNA TGTGCCAGCAGCTCAACCGGGCCCACAATCTCCTACGAGCAGTACTTC. This sequence encodes CASSSTGPTISYEQYF.

This clonotype has more than one count but fewer than ten. The chain couples TRBV20-1 to TRBJ1-5; a weak D match, TRBD1 (6 bases). Germline CDR1 and CDR2: DFQATT and SNEGSKA (reference sequence). The CDR3 contains 15 residues. Trimming pared 3 bases from V and 2 bases from J, leaving 14 bases between. The DNA of the CDR3 is TGCAGTGCTAGGCCGGGGGGGGCCCGCAATCAGCCCCAGCATTTT. It codes for CSARPGGARNQPQHF.

This clonotype was counted only a few times. V and J are TRBV12-3 or TRBV12-4 and TRBJ2-3; D is possibly TRBD1 or TRBD2 (5 bases each). V lost 3 bases and J 6 bases, leaving 10 bases between the germline ends. The CDR3 is 13 amino acids. DNA of the CDR3: TGTGCCAGCAGTTTTCAGGGCGGGGATACGCAGTATTTT. Encoded protein: CASSFQGGDTQYF.

The J gene is TRBJ2-3, the V gene TRBV7-8, with 8 bases identical to TRBD2. The CDR3 totals 17 residues. Germline V gene lookup returns CDR1 SGHVS and CDR2 FQNEAQ. With V trimmed by 4 bases and J by 0 bases, 9 bases remained unmatched. Written as DNA, the CDR3 is TGTGCCAGCAGCTCGGCCCTTAGCGGGGTTAGCACAGATACGCAGTATTTT. This gives the protein CASSSALSGVSTDTQYF. The entire variable domain, with the rest obtained from reference TRBV7-8 and TRBJ2-3, is as follows: GAGVSQSPRYKVAKRGQDVALRCDPISGHVSLFWYQQALGQGPEFLTYFQNEAQLDKSGLPSDRFFAERPEGSVSTLKIQRTQQEDSAVYLCASSSALSGVSTDTQYFGPGTRLTVL.

The chain uses TRBV3-1 and TRBJ2-7; D might be TRBD1 (6 bases). The V end lost 5 bases, the J end lost 6 bases, and 17 bases lay between the germline ends. Germline V gives CDR1 LGHDT, CDR2 YNNKEL (reference sequence). The CDR3 runs 14 residues. The CDR3 reads CASSGGHYSGEQYF. The CDR3 DNA follows: TGTGCCAGCAGCGGGGGACACTATTCAGGCGAGCAGTACTTC.

The chain recombines TRBV10-3 with TRBJ2-3, with TRBD1 matching 8 bases. With V trimmed by 6 bases and J by 1 base, 9 bases remained unmatched. The CDR3 has 16 residues. Germline loops: CDR1 ENHRY, CDR2 SYGVKD. DNA of the CDR3: TGTGCCATCAGCGACCCAGGGGGCAGGGGCACAGATACGCAGTATTTT. Protein product: CAISDPGGRGTDTQYF.

In its sample, this clonotype was seen many times. This chain connects TRBV5-8 to TRBJ2-1; D unresolved. Trimming stripped 7 bases from V and 0 bases from J, with 14 bases between. Germline V gene sequence: CDR1 SGHTS, CDR2 YDEGEE. CDR3 length: 15 residues. The CDR3 is CASAQGPSSYNEQFF. The CDR3 nucleotides read TGTGCCAGCGCCCAAGGTCCAAGCTCCTACAATGAGCAGTTCTTC.

V is TRBV24-1 and J is TRBJ1-3, with a possible D match to TRBD1 (6 bases). The germline V gene encodes CDR1 KGHDR and CDR2 SFDVKD. Trimming removed 3 bases at V and 0 bases at J, with 11 bases between. This CDR3 region has 16 residues. The CDR3 bases are TGTGCCACCAGTGATCTACAGGGATTCTCTGGAAACACCATATATTTT. Encoded protein: CATSDLQGFSGNTIYF.

The chain employs TRBV10-3 and TRBJ1-2; possibly TRBD1 for D (5 bases). The germline V gene encodes CDR1 ENHRY and CDR2 SYGVKD. The length of the CDR3 is 13 residues. Trimming stripped 5 bases from V and 6 bases from J, with 13 bases between. CDR3 region: CAISPRVSNGYTF. CDR3 bases: TGTGCCATCAGTCCCAGGGTTTCGAATGGCTACACCTTC.